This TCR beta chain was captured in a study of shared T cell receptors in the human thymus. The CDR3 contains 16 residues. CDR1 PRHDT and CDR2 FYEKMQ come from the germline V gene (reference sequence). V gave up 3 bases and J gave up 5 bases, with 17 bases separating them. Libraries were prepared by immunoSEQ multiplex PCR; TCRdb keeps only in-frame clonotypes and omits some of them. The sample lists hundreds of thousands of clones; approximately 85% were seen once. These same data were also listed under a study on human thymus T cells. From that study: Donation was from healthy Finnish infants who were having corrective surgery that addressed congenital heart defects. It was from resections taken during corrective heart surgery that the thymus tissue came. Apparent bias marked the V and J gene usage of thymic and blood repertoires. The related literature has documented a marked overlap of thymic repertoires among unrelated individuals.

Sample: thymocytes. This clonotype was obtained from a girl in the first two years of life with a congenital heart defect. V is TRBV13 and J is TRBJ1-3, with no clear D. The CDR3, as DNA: TGTGCCAGCAGCTTCGTAGGGTCGGGATTTCGAAACACCATATATTTT. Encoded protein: CASSFVGSGFRNTIYF.